A selection of T cell receptor beta chains follows, all from one sample in a study of blood T cell repertoires in COVID-19. The repertoire was sequenced with immunoSEQ multiplex PCR; TCRdb's copy has only in-frame clones and lacks some. The sample yields about 150,000 clones, around 90% seen once. The sample taken for sequencing was peripheral blood. The source is a woman aged 60 to 75 with active or convalescent COVID-19. Both conserved end residues are part of each CDR3. Each record gives: clone size, V gene, J gene, D gene, CDR3 length, CDR3 protein, CDR3 DNA. D genes are given only for firm matches. Size is omitted from some rows. Given values are once, few, many or a class for expanded clones.

NA	TRBV7-3	TRBJ1-1	TRBD1	20	CASSLVDRFYASEVNTEAFF	TGTGCCAGCAGCTTAGTGGACAGGTTCTATGCATCTGAGGTGAACACTGAAGCTTTCTTT
NA	TRBV29-1	TRBJ1-1	NA	11	CSLGTNTEAFF	TGCAGCCTGGGGACAAACACTGAAGCTTTCTTT
NA	TRBV7-9	TRBJ2-7	TRBD1	15	CASSVGTGAKYEQYF	TGTGCCAGCAGCGTCGGGACAGGGGCAAAATACGAGCAGTACTTC
NA	TRBV10-3	TRBJ2-2	NA	15	CAIRQGHPDTGELFF	TGTGCCATCAGACAGGGTCACCCGGACACCGGGGAGCTGTTTTTT
NA	TRBV10-2	TRBJ1-1	NA	14	CASRQRREGAEAFF	TGCGCCAGCAGACAAAGACGGGAGGGCGCTGAAGCTTTCTTT
NA	TRBV9	TRBJ1-4	TRBD1	17	CASSSRTGGSDNEKLFF	TGTGCCAGCAGCTCAAGGACAGGGGGATCTGATAATGAAAAACTGTTTTTT
NA	TRBV5-4	TRBJ2-7	NA	13	CASSSELSYEQYF	TGTGCCAGCAGCTCCGAACTCTCCTACGAGCAGTACTTC
once	TRBV5-1	TRBJ1-6	TRBD1	15	CASSLQGSYNSPLHF	TGCGCCAGCAGCTTACAGGGGTCCTATAATTCACCCCTCCACTTT
NA	TRBV10-3	TRBJ2-6	NA	13	CAIAVPGANVLTF	TGTGCCATCGCGGTGCCTGGGGCCAACGTCCTGACTTTC
few	TRBV7-9	TRBJ2-2	NA	16	CASSYRPGGNTGELFF	TGTGCCAGCAGTTACCGGCCCGGGGGGAACACCGGGGAGCTGTTTTTT
once	TRBV6-2/TRBV6-3	TRBJ1-5	NA	15	CASSPDLARNQPQHF	TGTGCCAGCAGCCCTGACTTGGCGAGGAATCAGCCCCAGCATTTT
NA	TRBV4-3	TRBJ1-1	NA	15	CASSQDWGRWDEAFF	TGCGCCAGCAGCCAAGATTGGGGGCGCTGGGATGAAGCTTTCTTT
NA	TRBV19	TRBJ2-6	NA	15	CATNPGHSGANVLTF	TGTGCCACTAATCCGGGACACTCTGGGGCCAACGTCCTGACTTTC
NA	TRBV6-5	TRBJ1-6	TRBD1	15	CASRRDRQPNSPLHF	TGTGCCAGCAGGCGGGACAGACAACCTAATTCACCCCTCCACTTT
once	TRBV11-2	TRBJ2-2	TRBD1	16	CASSPSGTGYTGELFF	TGTGCCAGCAGCCCATCCGGGACAGGGTATACCGGGGAGCTGTTTTTT
NA	TRBV7-2	TRBJ1-6	TRBD1	15	CASSPLQGATSPLHF	TGTGCCAGCAGCCCCCTCCAGGGGGCTACTTCACCCCTCCACTTT
NA	TRBV19	TRBJ1-2	NA	14	CASSTTISNYGYTF	TGTGCCAGTAGTACGACAATAAGTAACTATGGCTACACCTTC
NA	TRBV9	TRBJ2-3	TRBD2	17	CASSVSPSGGAGDTQYF	TGTGCCAGCAGCGTATCCCCTAGCGGGGGGGCCGGGGATACGCAGTATTTT
many	TRBV6-5	TRBJ1-3	TRBD1	15	CASSLTGDSGNTIYF	TGTGCCAGCAGCCTGACAGGGGACTCTGGAAACACCATATATTTT
NA	TRBV6-5	TRBJ2-7	NA	15	CASSFTAGTSYEQYF	TGTGCCAGCAGTTTCACCGCCGGGACATCCTACGAGCAGTACTTC
NA	TRBV7-8	TRBJ2-3	TRBD2	16	CASRFGGGGRTDTQYF	TGCGCCAGCCGCTTCGGCGGGGGGGGGCGGACAGATACGCAGTATTTT
NA	TRBV18	TRBJ1-6	NA	14	CASSPGQDYSPLHF	TGTGCCAGCTCACCGGGGCAGGATTATTCACCCCTCCACTTT
NA	TRBV10-3	TRBJ2-7	NA	14	CAISDRVSSYEQYF	TGTGCCATCAGTGATCGGGTCAGTTCCTACGAGCAGTACTTC